This T cell receptor (beta chain) came from a study of blood T cell repertoires in COVID-19. Per the original methods: Reference gene primer amplification in the assay estimated nucleated cell counts. Repertoires were generated with immunoSEQ multiplex PCR, while TCRdb's copy carries only in-frame clones and drops some. From that table come the V and J calls and clone size; the DNA was used to work out D and trimming. This table holds under 150,000 clones, around 80% found once. Germline trimming cut 2 bases from V and 7 bases from J; bases unmatched to any gene: 4. This CDR3 contains 14 residues. Germline V gene sequence: CDR1 SNHLY, CDR2 FYNNEI.

Sequencing was performed on peripheral blood. This sequence was found in a woman between 45 and 60 years old with acute or convalescent COVID-19. V is TRBV2 and J is TRBJ1-4; 7 positions agree with TRBD1. The DNA for the CDR3 is TGTGCCAGCAGTGAAAGGCCAGGGGGTGAAAAACTGTTTTTT. Protein sequence: CASSERPGGEKLFF.